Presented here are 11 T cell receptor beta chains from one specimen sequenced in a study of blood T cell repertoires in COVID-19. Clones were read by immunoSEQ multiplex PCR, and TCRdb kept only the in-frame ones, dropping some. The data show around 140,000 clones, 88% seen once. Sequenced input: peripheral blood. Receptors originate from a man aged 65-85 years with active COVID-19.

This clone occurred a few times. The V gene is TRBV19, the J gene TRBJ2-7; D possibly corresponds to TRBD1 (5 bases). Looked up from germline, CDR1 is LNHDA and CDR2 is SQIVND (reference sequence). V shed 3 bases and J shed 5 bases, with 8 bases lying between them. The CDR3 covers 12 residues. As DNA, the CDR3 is TGTGCCAGTAGTATCCCAGGGAACGAGCAGTACTTC. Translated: CASSIPGNEQYF.

The chain's CDR3 is CASSLGGGVYHEQYF. The CDR3 nucleotides are TGTGCCAGCAGCTTGGGGGGGGGAGTTTACCACGAGCAGTACTTC. The genes are TRBV27 and TRBJ2-7, with TRBD2 identical over 7 bases. The CDR3 contains 15 residues. The junction had 13 bases not matched to a gene; V was cut back by 6 bases and J by 5 bases. In germline, CDR1 is MNHEY, CDR2 SMNVEV (reference sequence).

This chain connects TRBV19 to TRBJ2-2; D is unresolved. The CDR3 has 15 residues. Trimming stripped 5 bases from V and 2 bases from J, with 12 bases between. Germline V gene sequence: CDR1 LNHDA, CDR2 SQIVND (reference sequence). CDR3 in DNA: TGTGCCAGTAGTCCGCCCAACTTAAACACCGGGGAGCTGTTTTTT. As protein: CASSPPNLNTGELFF.

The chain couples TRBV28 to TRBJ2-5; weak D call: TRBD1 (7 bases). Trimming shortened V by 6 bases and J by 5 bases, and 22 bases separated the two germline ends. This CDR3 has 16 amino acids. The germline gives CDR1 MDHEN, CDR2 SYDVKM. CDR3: CASRPQRGPGGETQYF. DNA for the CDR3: TGTGCCAGCAGACCTCAACGGGGGCCAGGGGGGGAGACCCAGTACTTC.

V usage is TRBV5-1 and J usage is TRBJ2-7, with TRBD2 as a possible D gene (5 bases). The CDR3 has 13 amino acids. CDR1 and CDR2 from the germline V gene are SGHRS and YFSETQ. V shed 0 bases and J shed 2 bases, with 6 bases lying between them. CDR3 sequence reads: CASSLGGPYEQYF. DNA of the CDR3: TGCGCCAGCAGCTTGGGCGGGCCCTACGAGCAGTACTTC.

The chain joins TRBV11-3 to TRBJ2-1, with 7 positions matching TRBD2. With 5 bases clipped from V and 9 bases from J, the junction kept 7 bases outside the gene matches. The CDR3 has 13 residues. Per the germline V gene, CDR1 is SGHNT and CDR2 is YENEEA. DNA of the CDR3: TGTGCCAGCAGCCACGGACTAGTGGGTGAGCAGTTCTTC. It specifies CASSHGLVGEQFF.

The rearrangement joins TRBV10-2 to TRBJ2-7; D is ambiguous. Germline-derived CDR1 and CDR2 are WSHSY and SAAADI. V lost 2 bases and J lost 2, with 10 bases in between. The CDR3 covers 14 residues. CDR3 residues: CASSESHTTYEQYF. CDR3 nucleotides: TGCGCCAGCAGTGAGAGTCACACTACCTACGAGCAGTACTTC.

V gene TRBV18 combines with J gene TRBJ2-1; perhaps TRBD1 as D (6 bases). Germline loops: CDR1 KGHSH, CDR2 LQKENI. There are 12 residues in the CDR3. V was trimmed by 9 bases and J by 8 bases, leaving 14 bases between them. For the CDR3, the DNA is TGTGCCAGTCAGGGGCCCCTCGATGAGCAGTTCTTC. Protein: CASQGPLDEQFF.

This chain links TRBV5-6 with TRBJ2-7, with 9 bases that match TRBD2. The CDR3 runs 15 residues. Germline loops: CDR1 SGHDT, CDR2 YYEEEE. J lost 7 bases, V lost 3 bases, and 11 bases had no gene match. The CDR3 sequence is CASSWGGGLAWEQYF. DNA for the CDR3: TGTGCCAGCAGCTGGGGGGGAGGACTAGCGTGGGAGCAGTACTTC.

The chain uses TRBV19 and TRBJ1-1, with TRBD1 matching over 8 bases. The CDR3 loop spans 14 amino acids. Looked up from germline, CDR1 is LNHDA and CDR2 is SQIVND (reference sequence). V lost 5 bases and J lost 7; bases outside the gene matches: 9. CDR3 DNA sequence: TGTGCCAGTAGTTGGCAGGGGGCTTCTCTTGAAGCTTTCTTT. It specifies CASSWQGASLEAFF.

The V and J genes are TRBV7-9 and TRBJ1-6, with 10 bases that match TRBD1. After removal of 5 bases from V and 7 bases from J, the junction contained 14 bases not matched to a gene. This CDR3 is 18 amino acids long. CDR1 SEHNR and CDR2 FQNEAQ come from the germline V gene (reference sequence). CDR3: CASSPTTGGKGPNSPLHF. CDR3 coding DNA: TGTGCCAGCAGCCCAACGACAGGGGGCAAGGGGCCGAATTCACCCCTCCACTTT.